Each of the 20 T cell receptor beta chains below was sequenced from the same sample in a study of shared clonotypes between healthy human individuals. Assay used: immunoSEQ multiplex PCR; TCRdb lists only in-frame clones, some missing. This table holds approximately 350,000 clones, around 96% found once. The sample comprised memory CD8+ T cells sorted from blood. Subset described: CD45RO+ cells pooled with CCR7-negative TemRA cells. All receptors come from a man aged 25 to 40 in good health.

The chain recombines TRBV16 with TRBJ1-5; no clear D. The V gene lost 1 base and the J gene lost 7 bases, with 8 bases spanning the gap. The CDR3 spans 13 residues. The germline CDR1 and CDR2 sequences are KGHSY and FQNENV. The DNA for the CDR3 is TGTGCCAGCAGCCAATACCCTGGCCAGCCCCAGCATTTT. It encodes CASSQYPGQPQHF. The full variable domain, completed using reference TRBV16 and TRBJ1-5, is GEEVAQTPKHLVRGEGQKAKLYCAPIKGHSYVFWYQQVLKNEFKFLISFQNENVFDETGMPKERFSAKCLPNSPCSLEIQATKLEDSAVYFCASSQYPGQPQHFGDGTRLSIL.

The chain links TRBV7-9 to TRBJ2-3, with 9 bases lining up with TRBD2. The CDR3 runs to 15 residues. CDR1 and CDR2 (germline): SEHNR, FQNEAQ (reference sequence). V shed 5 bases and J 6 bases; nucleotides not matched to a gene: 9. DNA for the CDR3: TGTGCCAGCAGCCGGATTAGCGGGAGTTCGGATACGCAGTATTTT. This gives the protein CASSRISGSSDTQYF.

The CDR3 spells CASNRGTGQNIQYF. CDR3 in DNA: TGTGCCAGCAATAGGGGGACAGGGCAAAACATTCAGTACTTC. The rearrangement links TRBV6-1 to TRBJ2-4; 9 nucleotides agree with TRBD1. Per germline, CDR1 MNHNS and CDR2 SASEGT. This CDR3 comprises 14 residues. The junction had 6 bases not matched to a gene; V was cut back by 7 bases and J by 5 bases.

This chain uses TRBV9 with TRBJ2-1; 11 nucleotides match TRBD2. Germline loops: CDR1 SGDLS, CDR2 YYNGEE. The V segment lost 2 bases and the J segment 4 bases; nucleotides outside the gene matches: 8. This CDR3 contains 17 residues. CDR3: CASSVSSRTSGYNEQFF. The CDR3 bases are TGTGCCAGCAGCGTCTCCTCCCGGACTAGCGGGTACAATGAGCAGTTCTTC.

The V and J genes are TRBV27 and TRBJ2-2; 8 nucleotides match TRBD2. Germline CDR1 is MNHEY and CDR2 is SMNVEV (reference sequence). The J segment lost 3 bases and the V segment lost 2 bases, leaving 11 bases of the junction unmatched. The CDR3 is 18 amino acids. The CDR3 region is CASSLRESSGTHTGELFF. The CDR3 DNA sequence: TGTGCCAGCAGTTTAAGGGAGAGTAGCGGGACACACACCGGGGAGCTGTTTTTT.

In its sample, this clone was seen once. As DNA, the CDR3 is TGTGCCAGCAGCTTGTTCCGGCCAGGGGGGCACGAGCAGTACTTC. Its translation is CASSLFRPGGHEQYF. This sequence joins TRBV5-5 and TRBJ2-7; weak D call: TRBD1 (7 bases). Germline loops: CDR1 SGHKS, CDR2 YYEKEE (reference sequence). This CDR3 region has 15 residues. V was pared by 1 base and J by 5 bases, with 16 bases between.

The CDR3 protein is CASSRLTDTQYF. CDR3 bases: TGTGCCAGCAGTCGACTCACAGATACGCAGTATTTT. The rearrangement joins TRBV28 to TRBJ2-3; D is ambiguous. The germline gives CDR1 MDHEN, CDR2 SYDVKM. This CDR3 has 12 amino acids. The V gene lost 5 bases and the J gene lost 2 bases, with 5 bases spanning the gap.

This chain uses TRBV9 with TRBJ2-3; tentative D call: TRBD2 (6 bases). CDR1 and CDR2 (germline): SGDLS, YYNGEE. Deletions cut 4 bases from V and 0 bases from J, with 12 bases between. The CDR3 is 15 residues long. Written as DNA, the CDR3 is TGTGCCAGCAGCACGACCGGGACTAGCACAGATACGCAGTATTTT. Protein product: CASSTTGTSTDTQYF.

In nucleotides, the CDR3 is TGTGCCACCAGCGGCTGGTTGACAGGGGCGGGTGGGGAGCAGTTCTTC. It codes for CATSGWLTGAGGEQFF. V and J are TRBV15 and TRBJ2-1; TRBD1 agrees at 8 bases. Looked up from germline, CDR1 is LNHNV and CDR2 is YYDKDF (reference sequence). The CDR3 spans 16 residues. The trim removed 5 bases at V and 10 bases at J, leaving 16 bases unmatched. The whole variable domain, filled in from reference TRBV15 and TRBJ2-1, reads DAMVIQNPRYQVTQFGKPVTLSCSQTLNHNVMYWYQQKSSQAPKLLFHYYDKDFNNEADTPDNFQSRRPNTSFCFLDIRSPGLGDTAMYLCATSGWLTGAGGEQFFGPGTRLTVL.

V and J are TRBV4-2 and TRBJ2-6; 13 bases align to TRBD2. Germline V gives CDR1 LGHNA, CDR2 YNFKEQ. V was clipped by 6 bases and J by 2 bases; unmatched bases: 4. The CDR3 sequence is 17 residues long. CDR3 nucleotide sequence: TGTGCCAGCAGGCCCGGGACTAGCGGGACTGGGGCCAACGTCCTGACTTTC. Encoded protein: CASRPGTSGTGANVLTF.

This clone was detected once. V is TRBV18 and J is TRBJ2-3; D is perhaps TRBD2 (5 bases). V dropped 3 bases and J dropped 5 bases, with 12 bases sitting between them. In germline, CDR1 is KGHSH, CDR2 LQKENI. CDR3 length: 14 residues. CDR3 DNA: TGTGCCAGCTCACCCCCCGGGATGGGAGATACGCAGTATTTT. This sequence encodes CASSPPGMGDTQYF.

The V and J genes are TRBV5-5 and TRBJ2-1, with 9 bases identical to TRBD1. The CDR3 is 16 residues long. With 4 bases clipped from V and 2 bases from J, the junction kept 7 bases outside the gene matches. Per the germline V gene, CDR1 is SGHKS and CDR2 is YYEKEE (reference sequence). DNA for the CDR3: TGTGCCAGCAGCCCCTCTACAGGGGGCGCCTACAATGAGCAGTTCTTC. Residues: CASSPSTGGAYNEQFF.

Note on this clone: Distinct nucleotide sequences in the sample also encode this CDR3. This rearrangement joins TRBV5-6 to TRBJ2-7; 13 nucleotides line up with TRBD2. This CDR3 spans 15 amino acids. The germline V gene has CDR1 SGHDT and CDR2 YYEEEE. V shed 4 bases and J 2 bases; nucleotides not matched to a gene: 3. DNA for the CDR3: TGTGCCAGCAGCCCTGGACTAGCGGGAGCCTACGAGCAGTACTTC. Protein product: CASSPGLAGAYEQYF.

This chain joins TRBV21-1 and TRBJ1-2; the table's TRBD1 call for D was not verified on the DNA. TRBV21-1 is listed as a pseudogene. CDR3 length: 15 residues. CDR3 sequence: CASSKVRDRDYGYTF. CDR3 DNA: TGTGCCAGCAGCAAAGTAAGGGACAGGGACTATGGCTACACCTTC.

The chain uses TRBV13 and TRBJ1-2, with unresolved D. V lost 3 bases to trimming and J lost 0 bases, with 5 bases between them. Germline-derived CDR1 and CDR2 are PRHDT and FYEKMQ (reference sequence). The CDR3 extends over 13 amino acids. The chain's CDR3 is CASSLVANYGYTF. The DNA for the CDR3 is TGTGCCAGCAGCTTGGTGGCTAACTATGGCTACACCTTC.

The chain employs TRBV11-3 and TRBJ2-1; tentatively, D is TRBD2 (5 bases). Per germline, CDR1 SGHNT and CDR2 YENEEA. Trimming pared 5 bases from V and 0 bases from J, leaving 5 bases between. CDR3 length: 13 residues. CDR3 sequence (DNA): TGTGCCAGCAGCGGAGGCTCCTACAATGAGCAGTTCTTC. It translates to CASSGGSYNEQFF. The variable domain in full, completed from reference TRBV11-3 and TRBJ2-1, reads EAGVVQSPRYKIIEKKQPVAFWCNPISGHNTLYWYLQNLGQGPELLIRYENEEAVDDSQLPKDRFSAERLKGVDSTLKIQPAELGDSAVYLCASSGGSYNEQFFGPGTRLTVL.

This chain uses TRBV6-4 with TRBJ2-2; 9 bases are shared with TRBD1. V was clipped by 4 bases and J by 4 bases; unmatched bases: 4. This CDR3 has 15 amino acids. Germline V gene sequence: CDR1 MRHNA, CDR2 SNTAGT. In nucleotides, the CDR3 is TGTGCCAGCAGTGCTGCGACAGGGGGCACCGGGGAGCTGTTTTTT. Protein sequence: CASSAATGGTGELFF.

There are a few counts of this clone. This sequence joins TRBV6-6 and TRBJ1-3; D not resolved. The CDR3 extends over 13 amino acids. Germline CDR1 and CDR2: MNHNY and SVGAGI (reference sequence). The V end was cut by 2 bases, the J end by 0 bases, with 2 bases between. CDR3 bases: TGTGCCAGCAGTTACAACTCTGGAAACACCATATATTTT. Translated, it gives CASSYNSGNTIYF.

The CDR3 is CASSLTSAPVNEQFF. The CDR3 DNA reads TGTGCCAGCAGCCTTACTAGCGCCCCCGTTAATGAGCAGTTCTTC. The rearrangement uses TRBV5-4 and TRBJ2-1; TRBD2 agrees at 7 bases. The trim removed 4 bases at V and 7 bases at J, leaving 11 bases unmatched. Germline V gene data show CDR1 as SGHNT and CDR2 as YYREEE (reference sequence). The CDR3 is made up of 15 amino acids.

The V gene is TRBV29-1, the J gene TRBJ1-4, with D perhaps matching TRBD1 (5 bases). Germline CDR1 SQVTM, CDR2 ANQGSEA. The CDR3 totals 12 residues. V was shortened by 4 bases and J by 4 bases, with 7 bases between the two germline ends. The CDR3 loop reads CSVGQGNEKLFF. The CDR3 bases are TGCAGCGTTGGGCAGGGTAATGAAAAACTGTTTTTT.